Listed here are 3 T cell receptor beta chains from one sample, sequenced in a study of T cells of healthy individuals. TCRdb re-called the 5' RACE reads through MiXCR, storing one row per CDR3 protein. In the table there are tens of thousands of distinct CDR3 sequences, around 15% of which are singletons. Every receptor here comes from a human donor in good health.

DNA for the CDR3: TGTGCCACCAGTGATTCAGTTAACTATGGCTACACCTTC. It codes for CATSDSVNYGYTF. The chain employs TRBV24-1 and TRBJ1-2, with D unresolved. This CDR3 has 13 residues. Looked up from germline, CDR1 is KGHDR and CDR2 is SFDVKD. The germline V and J ends were trimmed by 2 bases and 1 base, with 4 bases remaining between them.

The rearrangement joins TRBV6-1 to TRBJ2-1, with a tentative D call TRBD1 (6 bases). The V gene lost 3 bases and the J gene lost 7 bases, with 28 bases spanning the gap. Germline CDR1 reads MNHNS; CDR2 reads SASEGT. The CDR3 consists of 19 residues. The CDR3 DNA reads as TGTGCCAGCAGTGAGGGGAGATTCTCAGGGGCAGGGCGTCAGAATGAGCAGTTCTTC. This translates into CASSEGRFSGAGRQNEQFF.

This clonotype was found a few times. This chain's CDR3 is CASSPWRAGAYNEQFF. CDR3 coding DNA: TGTGCCAGCAGCCCATGGCGAGCGGGTGCCTACAATGAGCAGTTCTTC. The rearrangement uses TRBV5-4 and TRBJ2-1; a possible D gene is TRBD2 (6 bases). The germline CDR1 and CDR2 sequences are SGHNT and YYREEE (reference sequence). The ends were cut back, 4 bases at V and 2 bases at J, with 16 bases in the middle. CDR3 length: 16 amino acids.